The present T cell receptor (beta chain) was sequenced within a study of cytomegalovirus exposure and HLA in healthy donors. Findings of the study overall: The classifier, whose performance was assessed in both the original and validation cohorts, reportedly diagnosed cytomegalovirus status with high specificity and sensitivity. Analysis performed later showed TCR beta chains linked to HLA being more clonally expanded than equally common others. Usually a TCR sequence was rare, but some public TCRs were found in many donors. It was approximately 150 TCR beta chains that were listed as cytomegalovirus-associated.

Germline V gene lookup returns CDR1 SGHTA and CDR2 FQGTGA. This CDR3 spans 13 amino acids. After removal of 5 bases from V and 7 bases from J, the junction contained 8 bases not matched to a gene. The PCR contained 60 Vbeta and 13 Jbeta primers. Generated by immunoSEQ multiplex PCR, the TCRdb table keeps only in-frame clones and is missing some. The data contain roughly 100,000 clones, just over 70% of them singletons. To note about this clone: The target antigen is unknown.

The receptor's source is a boy between 10 and 17 years old in good health and CMV-seronegative. The sequenced sample was PBMCs. This chain uses TRBV7-3 with TRBJ2-7; 7 positions agree with TRBD1. The CDR3 loop reads CASSPEGAVEQYF. The CDR3 DNA is TGTGCCAGCAGCCCCGAGGGGGCTGTAGAGCAGTACTTC.